The rows below give T cell receptor beta chains drawn from one sample of a study of T cell responses to AZD1222 COVID-19 vaccine. Data came from immunoSEQ multiplex PCR; TCRdb stores just in-frame clones and leaves some out. The sample includes roughly 190,000 clones, about nine tenths of them seen just once. The material sequenced was peripheral blood, taken on day 0 of AZD1222 vaccination. These receptors were taken from an adult in good health. Both conserved end residues are part of each CDR3. The order of the fields is D gene, clone size, J gene, V gene, CDR3 protein, CDR3 DNA. A D gene is named only where the DNA matches it firmly. Rows give clone size only sometimes, using once, few, many, or a class for an expanded clone.

>NA|NA|TRBJ2-5|TRBV7-9
CASSLIARQETQYF
TGTGCCAGCAGCTTAATTGCTAGACAAGAGACCCAGTACTTC
>NA|once|TRBJ2-6|TRBV27
CASGVTDLTISGANVLTF
TGTGCCAGCGGGGTGACGGACTTAACCATCTCTGGGGCCAACGTCCTGACTTTC
>NA|NA|TRBJ2-7|TRBV28
CASTRDSYEQYF
TGTGCCAGCACCCGAGACAGCTACGAGCAGTACTTC
>NA|NA|TRBJ2-2|TRBV19
CASSIGGMSGELFF
TGTGCCAGTAGTATAGGAGGGATGTCCGGGGAGCTGTTTTTT
>NA|NA|TRBJ1-5|TRBV6-6
CASSYRLTGHYQPQHF
TGTGCCAGCAGTTACCGTCTGACAGGCCATTATCAGCCCCAGCATTTT
>NA|NA|TRBJ2-7|TRBV27
CASSLRQPMGQYF
TGTGCCAGCAGTCTCAGACAGCCGATGGGGCAGTACTTC
>NA|NA|TRBJ2-1|TRBV11-2
CASSFGRGEYNEQFF
TGTGCCAGCAGCTTTGGGCGGGGAGAGTACAATGAGCAGTTCTTC
>NA|NA|TRBJ2-1|TRBV7-8
CASSLDLTGNEQFF
TGTGCCAGCAGCTTAGATCTTACGGGGAATGAGCAGTTCTTC
>TRBD1|NA|TRBJ1-6|TRBV7-2
CASRGQGNSPLHF
TGTGCCAGCAGGGGACAGGGCAATTCACCCCTCCACTTT
>TRBD2|NA|TRBJ2-7|TRBV7-2
CASSLVLSSGGPYEQYF
TGTGCCAGCAGCTTAGTCCTATCTAGCGGGGGGCCCTACGAGCAGTACTTC
>NA|NA|TRBJ2-7|TRBV5-1
CASTREMSTYEQYF
TGCGCCAGCACCCGGGAAATGTCAACCTACGAGCAGTACTTC
>NA|NA|TRBJ2-1|TRBV27
CASRLGSNNEQFF
TGTGCCAGCAGGTTAGGGAGCAACAATGAGCAGTTCTTC
>NA|NA|TRBJ1-2|TRBV11-2
CASSRGGTWDGYTF
TGTGCCAGCAGCCGCGGGGGAACATGGGATGGCTACACCTTC
>NA|NA|TRBJ2-7|TRBV2
CASSEVESGEQYF
TGTGCCAGCAGTGAGGTGGAGTCCGGCGAGCAGTACTTC
>NA|NA|TRBJ2-1|TRBV2
CASRGPQMSSYNEQFF
TGTGCCAGCAGGGGTCCTCAAATGAGCTCCTACAATGAGCAGTTCTTC
>NA|NA|TRBJ2-7|TRBV7-8
CASSPQEIHSYEQYF
TGTGCCAGCAGCCCACAGGAGATCCATTCCTACGAGCAGTACTTC
>TRBD2|NA|TRBJ2-1|TRBV9
CASSGRTSGGANEQFF
TGTGCCAGCAGCGGCCGGACTAGCGGGGGGGCAAATGAGCAGTTCTTC
>NA|NA|TRBJ2-5|TRBV6-5
CASSYFGMAQYF
TGTGCCAGCAGTTATTTTGGGATGGCCCAGTACTTC
>NA|NA|TRBJ2-1|TRBV5-6
CASSLGPLYNEQFF
TGTGCCAGCAGCTTAGGTCCCCTGTACAATGAGCAGTTCTTC
>NA|NA|TRBJ1-2|TRBV7-9
CASSFGQGGYTF
TGTGCCAGCAGCTTTGGGCAGGGTGGCTACACCTTC
>NA|NA|TRBJ1-2|TRBV6-5
CGLSSPGGNYGYTF
TGTGGTCTCTCTTCACCGGGGGGAAACTATGGCTACACCTTC
>NA|NA|TRBJ2-1|TRBV7-9
CASSLVRNEQFF
TGTGCCAGCAGCTTAGTGCGCAATGAGCAGTTCTTC
>TRBD1|NA|TRBJ1-2|TRBV28
CASGTGLGYTF
TGTGCCTCCGGGACAGGGTTGGGCTACACCTTC
>NA|few|TRBJ1-1|TRBV28
CASSLVFSSNTEAFF
TGTGCCAGCAGTTTAGTTTTTAGTAGTAACACTGAAGCTTTCTTT
>TRBD2|NA|TRBJ2-1|TRBV7-2
CASSVDSGILRNEQFF
TGTGCCAGCAGCGTAGATAGCGGGATTCTTCGAAATGAGCAGTTCTTC
>NA|NA|TRBJ2-7|TRBV7-3
CASSALAGEQYF
TGTGCCAGCAGCGCCCTAGCCGGCGAGCAGTACTTC
>NA|NA|TRBJ2-5|TRBV10-3
CAISDPAGRQETQYF
TGTGCCATCAGTGATCCCGCAGGGCGGCAAGAGACCCAGTACTTC
>TRBD2|NA|TRBJ2-1|TRBV7-7
CASSPSGIYNEQFF
TGTGCCAGCAGTCCTAGCGGGATTTACAATGAGCAGTTCTTC
>NA|NA|TRBJ2-1|TRBV7-9
CASSLRLNEQFF
TGTGCCAGCAGCTTACGGCTAAATGAGCAGTTCTTC
>NA|NA|TRBJ2-7|TRBV7-2
CASSSVPGLHYEQYF
TGTGCCAGCAGCTCGGTACCGGGACTCCACTACGAGCAGTACTTC
>NA|NA|TRBJ2-7|TRBV5-1
CASSGDRYEQYF
TGCGCCAGCAGCGGAGACCGGTACGAGCAGTACTTC
>NA|once|TRBJ1-1|TRBV24-1
CATGGTESTEAFF
TGTGCCACCGGGGGCACCGAATCCACTGAAGCTTTCTTT
>TRBD2|NA|TRBJ2-1|TRBV11-3
CASSLGRLAGGNEQFF
TGTGCCAGCAGCTTAGGTCGACTAGCGGGAGGCAATGAGCAGTTCTTC
>NA|once|TRBJ1-5|TRBV19
CASSLNRDRNQPQHF
TGTGCCAGTAGCCTCAACAGGGACCGCAATCAGCCCCAGCATTTT
>NA|NA|TRBJ2-7|TRBV13
CASSHGSSYEQYF
TGTGCCAGCAGCCATGGGAGCTCCTACGAGCAGTACTTC
>TRBD2|NA|TRBJ2-5|TRBV2
CASSGGGETQYF
TGTGCCAGCAGTGGGGGAGGGGAGACCCAGTACTTC